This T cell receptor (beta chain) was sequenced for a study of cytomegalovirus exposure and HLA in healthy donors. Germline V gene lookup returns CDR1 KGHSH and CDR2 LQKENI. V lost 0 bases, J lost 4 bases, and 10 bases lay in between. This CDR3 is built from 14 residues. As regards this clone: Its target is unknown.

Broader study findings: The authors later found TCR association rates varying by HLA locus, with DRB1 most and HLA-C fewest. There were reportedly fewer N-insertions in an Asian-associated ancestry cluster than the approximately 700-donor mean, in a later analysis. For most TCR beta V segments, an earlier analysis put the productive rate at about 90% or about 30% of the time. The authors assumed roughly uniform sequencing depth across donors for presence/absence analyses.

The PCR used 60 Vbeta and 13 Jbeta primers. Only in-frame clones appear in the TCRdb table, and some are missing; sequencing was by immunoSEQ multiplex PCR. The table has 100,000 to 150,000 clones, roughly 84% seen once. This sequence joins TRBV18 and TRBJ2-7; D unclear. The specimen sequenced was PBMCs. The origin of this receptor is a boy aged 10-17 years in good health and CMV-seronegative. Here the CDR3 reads CASSPPSGPYEQYF. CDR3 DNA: TGTGCCAGCTCACCACCGTCTGGCCCATACGAGCAGTACTTC.